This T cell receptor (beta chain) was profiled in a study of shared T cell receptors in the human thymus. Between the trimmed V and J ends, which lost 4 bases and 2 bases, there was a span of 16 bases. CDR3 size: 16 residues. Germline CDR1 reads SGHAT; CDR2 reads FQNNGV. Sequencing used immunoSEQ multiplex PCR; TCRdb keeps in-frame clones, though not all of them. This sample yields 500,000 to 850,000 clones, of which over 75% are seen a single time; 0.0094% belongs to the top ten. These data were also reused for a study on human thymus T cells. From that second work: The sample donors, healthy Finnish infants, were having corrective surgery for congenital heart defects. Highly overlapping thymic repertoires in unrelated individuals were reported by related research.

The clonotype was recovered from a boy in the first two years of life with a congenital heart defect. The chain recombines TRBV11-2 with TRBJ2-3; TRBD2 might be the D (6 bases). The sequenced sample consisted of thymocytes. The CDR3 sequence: CASSYAGGNHTDTQYF. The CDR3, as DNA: TGTGCCAGCAGCTATGCGGGCGGGAATCACACAGATACGCAGTATTTT.